This T cell receptor (beta chain) was captured in a study of T cells after yellow fever vaccination. The overall study: The SMART-Seq v4 Ultra Low Input method served to prepare the low-cell-number fractions.

Looked up from germline, CDR1 is MNHEY and CDR2 is SVGAGI. V shed 6 bases, J shed 7 bases, and the junction held 9 bases outside the gene matches. The CDR3 spans 15 residues. This clonotype was found many times. The target antigen is unknown. In making TCR cDNA, 5'RACE template switching added a universal primer site and UMIs to it. MiXCR was run by TCRdb on the 5' RACE reads, yielding one entry per CDR3 protein. This table has 500,000 to 650,000 distinct CDR3 sequences, more than 9% appearing once. The study, taken as a whole, reports: Detected again after the booster were most primary-vaccination clones, at about 96% CD4 and 80% to 90% CD8. The bulk population could contribute abundant contaminating clonotypes to FACS-sorted repertoires.

The material sequenced was PBMCs, taken on the day of the yellow fever booster vaccination. This sequence originates from a man aged 30 to 45 who received the YFV17D yellow fever vaccine. This sequence joins TRBV6-5 and TRBJ1-6, with 7 bases fitting TRBD1. The chain's CDR3 is CASRKTGSKNSPLHF. The CDR3 nucleotides are TGTGCCAGCAGAAAGACAGGGTCTAAGAATTCACCCCTCCACTTT.